This T cell receptor (beta chain) was captured by sequencing in a study of blood T cell repertoires in COVID-19. Study-level information: Acute and convalescent COVID-19 samples came from the United States, Italy and Spain. The cDNA or gDNA used as material had been derived from T cells, B-cell-depleted T cells, or PBMCs.

The CDR3 has 12 residues. CDR1 is MNHEY, CDR2 SVGAGI, per germline. Trimming pared 8 bases from V and 0 bases from J, leaving 8 bases between. Original handling: Amplification of reference gene primers was used by the study to estimate nucleated cell counts. Measured with immunoSEQ multiplex PCR; TCRdb has only the in-frame clones, and not every one. Clonal size and the V and J genes are those of that table, whereas D and trimming came from the DNA. Of about 140,000 clones in the sample, approximately 89% are singletons; the top ten hold about 1.7%. Sequencing was done on a sample of peripheral blood. V and J are TRBV6-5 and TRBJ2-7, with D maybe TRBD2 (6 bases). The source of this sequence is a woman between 50 and 59 years old with acute or convalescent COVID-19. CDR3 nucleotide sequence: TGTGCCAGCCGCGGGGACTCCTACGAGCAGTACTTC. Protein sequence: CASRGDSYEQYF.